These 3 T cell receptor beta chains were sequenced from one sample in a study of T-cell memory formation after mild COVID-19. TCRdb analysed the 5' RACE reads with MiXCR anew, one entry per CDR3 protein. The sample shows under 50,000 distinct CDR3 sequences, 25% to 35% of them seen only once. What was sequenced was PBMCs or a T cell subset sorted from them (not recorded which). These receptors came from a man between 18 and 29 years old who had mild COVID-19 (a few samples of this study predate the infection). Cell type and time point are not known.

Here the CDR3 DNA reads TGCGCCAGCAGGGGGGGACCGACGGGCCGGCCCCAGCATTTT. Protein product: CASRGGPTGRPQHF. The chain recombines TRBV10-2 with TRBJ1-5; perhaps TRBD1 as D (5 bases). The CDR3 covers 14 residues. Germline CDR1 is WSHSY and CDR2 is SAAADI. V was cut by 6 bases and J by 9 bases, with 18 bases left in between.

The chain uses TRBV12-3 or TRBV12-4 and TRBJ2-5, with D possibly matching TRBD1 (7 bases). The CDR3 is 14 amino acids. Trimming removed 6 bases at V and 1 base at J, with 12 bases between. In DNA, the CDR3 is TGTGCCAGCAGCTATCAGGGGGGCCAAGAGACCCAGTACTTC. This codes for CASSYQGGQETQYF.

The rearrangement uses TRBV24-1 and TRBJ2-2, with D uncertain. Germline lookup yields CDR1 KGHDR and CDR2 SFDVKD. The V end was cut by 5 bases, the J end by 3 bases, with 3 bases between. The CDR3 spans 12 residues. CDR3 nucleotide sequence: TGTGCCACCAGTGTTGACACCGGGGAGCTGTTTTTT. Amino acids: CATSVDTGELFF.